A selection of T cell receptor beta chains follows, all from one sample in a study of T cell responses to AZD1222 COVID-19 vaccine. Clones were sequenced by immunoSEQ multiplex PCR, and TCRdb holds only the in-frame ones, with some missing. The table lists 150,000 or so clones, nearly 90% of them singletons. The sequencing used peripheral blood, collected on day 0 of AZD1222 vaccination. All receptors derive from an adult in good health. Both conserved end residues are part of each CDR3. The D gene is left open where the match is weak. Expanded clones get a size class; other rows say once, few or many, or leave the size out.

D,V,size,J,length,CDR3,DNA
.,TRBV23-1,.,TRBJ2-7,14,CASSQFGLAYEQYF,TGCGCCAGCAGTCAATTCGGCCTAGCCTACGAGCAGTACTTC
.,TRBV12-2,few,TRBJ2-7,16,CASRLVWARSSYEQYF,TGTGCAAGTCGCTTAGTGTGGGCGAGGAGCTCCTACGAGCAGTACTTC
.,TRBV20-1,.,TRBJ1-5,11,CSAQIQGPQHF,TGCAGTGCCCAGATTCAGGGGCCCCAGCATTTT
TRBD2,TRBV19,.,TRBJ2-3,15,CASSRAGGVTDTQYF,TGTGCCAGTAGTCGAGCGGGAGGGGTCACAGATACGCAGTATTTT
.,TRBV21-1,once,TRBJ1-2,13,CASLPDRTYGYTF,TGTGCCAGCTTACCGGACAGGACCTATGGCTACACCTTC
TRBD1,TRBV2,once,TRBJ2-3,14,CASSRTGSTDTQYF,TGTGCCAGCTCTCGGACAGGGAGCACAGATACGCAGTATTTT
.,TRBV6-2/TRBV6-3,.,TRBJ2-4,14,CASSYRLVKNIQYF,TGTGCCAGCAGTTACCGTTTAGTCAAAAACATTCAGTACTTC
.,TRBV3-1/TRBV3-2,.,TRBJ1-2,13,CASSYRGTYGYTF,TGTGCCAGCAGTTATAGGGGGACCTATGGCTACACCTTC
TRBD1,TRBV27,.,TRBJ1-4,13,CASSPRQGEKLFF,TGTGCCAGCAGCCCTAGACAGGGGGAAAAACTGTTTTTT
TRBD2,TRBV5-4,.,TRBJ2-1,15,CASSLGTSAWDEQFF,TGTGCCAGCAGCTTGGGGACTAGCGCCTGGGATGAGCAGTTCTTC
.,TRBV7-9,.,TRBJ2-7,13,CASRQGGSDEQYF,TGTGCCAGCCGCCAGGGGGGATCCGACGAGCAGTACTTC
.,TRBV19,.,TRBJ1-4,15,CASSQGRTTNEKLFF,TGTGCCAGTAGCCAGGGGCGTACAACTAATGAAAAACTGTTTTTT
TRBD2,TRBV27,.,TRBJ2-1,14,CASSLWGGENEQFF,TGTGCCAGCAGTTTATGGGGGGGGGAGAATGAGCAGTTCTTC
.,TRBV9,.,TRBJ1-3,15,CASSVDSYSGNTIYF,TGTGCCAGCAGCGTGGACAGTTACTCTGGAAACACCATATATTTT
TRBD2,TRBV7-3,.,TRBJ2-3,15,CASSLTSGSTDTQYF,TGTGCCAGCAGCTTAACTAGCGGGAGCACAGATACGCAGTATTTT
.,TRBV7-2,.,TRBJ2-7,14,CASSLAGAADEQYF,TGTGCCAGCAGCTTAGCGGGAGCTGCCGACGAGCAGTACTTC
.,TRBV11-3,.,TRBJ2-2,16,CASSLASSPDTGELFF,TGTGCCAGCAGCTTAGCGTCTAGCCCTGACACCGGGGAGCTGTTTTTT
TRBD2,TRBV9,.,TRBJ2-3,18,CASSGGTSGRRATDTQYF,TGTGCCAGCAGCGGAGGGACTAGCGGGAGACGTGCCACAGATACGCAGTATTTT
.,TRBV5-6,once,TRBJ1-5,13,CASSFDSDQPQHF,TGTGCCAGCAGCTTCGACAGTGATCAGCCCCAGCATTTT
.,TRBV7-3,.,TRBJ1-2,14,CASSRGGPNYGYTF,TGTGCCAGCAGCCGCGGAGGGCCTAACTATGGCTACACCTTC
TRBD1,TRBV9,.,TRBJ2-7,14,CASSPWTGAYEQYF,TGTGCCAGCAGCCCGTGGACAGGGGCCTACGAGCAGTACTTC
TRBD1,TRBV11-2,.,TRBJ1-1,15,CASSSRTGTNTEAFF,TGTGCCAGCAGCTCGAGGACAGGGACAAACACTGAAGCTTTCTTT
.,TRBV11-2,.,TRBJ2-7,13,CAQKAYSSYEQYF,TGTGCCCAAAAGGCCTATTCCTCCTACGAGCAGTACTTC
.,TRBV20-1,.,TRBJ2-1,11,CSASQLVGQFF,TGCAGTGCTAGTCAACTAGTAGGGCAGTTCTTC
.,TRBV27,.,TRBJ1-4,16,CASSDGTRSNFGKLFF,TGTGCCAGCAGCGACGGAACTAGGTCCAACTTTGGAAAACTGTTTTTT
TRBD2,TRBV4-3,.,TRBJ2-1,16,CASSSPGLATYNEQFF,TGCGCCAGCAGTTCCCCGGGACTAGCTACCTACAATGAGCAGTTCTTC
TRBD2,TRBV6-5,.,TRBJ2-7,14,CASSYLAGGYEQYF,TGTGCCAGCAGTTACCTAGCGGGAGGATACGAGCAGTACTTC
.,TRBV18,few,TRBJ1-3,16,CASSPKSGDSGNTIYF,TGTGCCAGCTCACCAAAATCAGGGGACTCTGGAAACACCATATATTTT
.,TRBV19,.,TRBJ2-5,13,CASRGRNRETQYF,TGTGCCAGCCGGGGGCGAAATCGAGAGACCCAGTACTTC
.,TRBV20-1,.,TRBJ1-1,12,CSASNRVTEAFF,TGCAGTGCTAGTAACAGGGTCACTGAAGCTTTCTTT
TRBD1,TRBV27,once,TRBJ1-2,13,CASRPTGSHGYTF,TGTGCCAGCCGGCCGACAGGGTCCCACGGCTACACCTTC
TRBD1,TRBV6-2/TRBV6-3,.,TRBJ2-7,14,CASSPRQGPYEQYF,TGTGCCAGCAGTCCGCGACAGGGGCCCTACGAGCAGTACTTC
.,TRBV5-6,.,TRBJ2-1,11,CASSFWDEQFF,TGTGCCAGCAGCTTTTGGGATGAGCAGTTCTTC
.,TRBV28,.,TRBJ1-2,14,CASSLGGRNYGYTF,TGTGCCAGCAGTTTAGGGGGCAGGAACTATGGCTACACCTTC
.,TRBV7-2,.,TRBJ1-3,19,CASSLVSGVVRVPGNTIYF,TGTGCCAGCAGCTTAGTTTCGGGCGTGGTCAGGGTTCCTGGAAACACCATATATTTT
.,TRBV6-2/TRBV6-3,.,TRBJ2-5,15,CASSLPGQRLETQYF,TGTGCCAGCAGTCTGCCTGGACAGAGATTAGAGACCCAGTACTTC
TRBD2,TRBV6-7,.,TRBJ2-1,17,CASSYEFGGRLGNEQFF,TGTGCCAGCAGTTACGAATTCGGCGGGAGGTTGGGCAATGAGCAGTTCTTC
.,TRBV7-4,.,TRBJ1-5,15,CASSLVGRSNQPQHF,TGTGCCAGCAGCTTAGTAGGGAGAAGCAATCAGCCCCAGCATTTT
.,TRBV24-1,.,TRBJ1-5,16,CATSDTATGWNQPQHF,TGTGCCACCAGTGATACCGCGACAGGTTGGAATCAGCCCCAGCATTTT
.,TRBV4-3,few,TRBJ1-6,14,CASSQLRPNSPLHF,TGCGCCAGCAGCCAGTTGCGACCTAATTCACCCCTCCACTTT